These T cell receptor beta chains were read from a single sample in a study of CD8+CD57+ T cells in acquired aplastic anemia. TCRdb redid the calling of the reads with MiXCR, one entry per CDR3 protein. The data hold around 500,000 distinct CDR3 sequences, with around 30% observed a single time. The source material was sorted CD4+, CD8+, or CD8+CD57+ T cells (not recorded which) from PBMCs. The source of these receptors is a human donor with aplastic anemia. The CDR3 runs from the conserved cysteine through the conserved F or W. A D gene is named only where the DNA matches it firmly. Rows give clone size only sometimes, using once, few, many, or a class for an expanded clone.

D gene: -
clone size: -
V gene: TRBV29-1
J gene: TRBJ2-1
CDR3 protein: CSVGWGGTYNEQFF
CDR3 DNA: TGCAGCGTTGGATGGGGCGGCACCTACAATGAGCAGTTCTTC

D gene: -
clone size: -
V gene: TRBV2
J gene: TRBJ2-5
CDR3 protein: CASSPLGGPQETQYF
CDR3 DNA: TGTGCCAGCAGCCCCCTGGGGGGGCCCCAAGAGACCCAGTACTTC

D gene: -
clone size: few
V gene: TRBV20-1
J gene: TRBJ2-2
CDR3 protein: CSASVPAGTGELFF
CDR3 DNA: TGCAGTGCTAGCGTCCCCGCGGGAACCGGGGAGCTGTTTTTT

D gene: -
clone size: -
V gene: TRBV19
J gene: TRBJ2-4
CDR3 protein: CASSIQGAKNIQYF
CDR3 DNA: TGTGCCAGTAGTATACAGGGTGCCAAAAACATTCAGTACTTC

D gene: -
clone size: -
V gene: TRBV24-1
J gene: TRBJ2-7
CDR3 protein: CASRVTGREQYF
CDR3 DNA: TGTGCCAGCAGAGTGACAGGCCGCGAGCAGTACTTC

D gene: -
clone size: -
V gene: TRBV6-5
J gene: TRBJ2-7
CDR3 protein: CASSLRSTPRRYF
CDR3 DNA: TGTGCCAGCAGTTTGCGGTCAACCCCGCGGCGGTACTTC

D gene: -
clone size: -
V gene: TRBV5-4
J gene: TRBJ1-2
CDR3 protein: CASSSDRLDGYTF
CDR3 DNA: TGTGCCAGCAGCTCGGACAGACTCGATGGCTACACCTTC

D gene: TRBD1
clone size: -
V gene: TRBV20-1
J gene: TRBJ1-1
CDR3 protein: CSARDRVRTEAFF
CDR3 DNA: TGCAGTGCTAGGGACAGGGTCCGGACTGAAGCTTTCTTT

D gene: -
clone size: many
V gene: TRBV29-1
J gene: TRBJ2-1
CDR3 protein: CSVPTPSGEQFF
CDR3 DNA: TGCAGCGTCCCGACACCCTCAGGGGAGCAGTTCTTC

D gene: -
clone size: -
V gene: TRBV5-1
J gene: TRBJ1-1
CDR3 protein: CASSLVGGQGTEAFF
CDR3 DNA: TGCGCCAGCAGCTTGGTCGGGGGGCAAGGTACTGAAGCTTTCTTT

D gene: TRBD1
clone size: many
V gene: TRBV29-1
J gene: TRBJ2-7
CDR3 protein: CSVGDRAYEQYF
CDR3 DNA: TGCAGCGTTGGGGACAGAGCCTACGAGCAGTACTTC

D gene: TRBD1
clone size: -
V gene: TRBV11-2
J gene: TRBJ1-1
CDR3 protein: CASRKTGFYMNTGAFF
CDR3 DNA: TGTGCCAGCAGAAAGACAGGGTTTTACATGAACACTGGAGCTTTCTTT

D gene: TRBD1
clone size: -
V gene: TRBV2
J gene: TRBJ1-5
CDR3 protein: CASSGGTGEGNQPQHF
CDR3 DNA: TGTGCCAGCAGTGGTGGGACAGGGGAAGGAAATCAGCCCCAGCATTTT

D gene: -
clone size: few
V gene: TRBV5-5
J gene: TRBJ2-7
CDR3 protein: CASSGQAQAIRYEQYF
CDR3 DNA: TGTGCCAGCAGCGGTCAGGCCCAAGCCATACGCTACGAGCAGTACTTC

D gene: -
clone size: once
V gene: TRBV12-3/TRBV12-4
J gene: TRBJ1-1
CDR3 protein: CASSPMTATTEAFF
CDR3 DNA: TGTGCCAGCAGTCCCATGACAGCTACCACTGAAGCTTTCTTT

D gene: TRBD1
clone size: -
V gene: TRBV9
J gene: TRBJ1-2
CDR3 protein: CASSVTGQGEGYTF
CDR3 DNA: TGTGCCAGCAGCGTTACCGGACAGGGGGAGGGCTACACCTTC

D gene: TRBD1
clone size: many
V gene: TRBV29-1
J gene: TRBJ2-3
CDR3 protein: CSVKGTASTDTQYF
CDR3 DNA: TGCAGCGTCAAAGGGACAGCTAGCACAGATACGCAGTATTTT

D gene: TRBD1
clone size: many
V gene: TRBV7-2
J gene: TRBJ1-2
CDR3 protein: CASSPRTGAYGYTF
CDR3 DNA: TGTGCCAGCAGCCCCCGGACAGGGGCATATGGCTACACCTTC

D gene: -
clone size: few
V gene: TRBV7-2
J gene: TRBJ2-1
CDR3 protein: CASSLYLATNNEQFF
CDR3 DNA: TGTGCCAGCAGCTTATACCTGGCTACCAACAATGAGCAGTTCTTC

D gene: TRBD1
clone size: -
V gene: TRBV10-3
J gene: TRBJ2-7
CDR3 protein: CAISESMYRGNYEQYF
CDR3 DNA: TGTGCCATCAGTGAGTCGATGTACAGGGGGAACTACGAGCAGTACTTC

D gene: -
clone size: many
V gene: TRBV19
J gene: TRBJ1-5
CDR3 protein: CASTTRGAGGSRQPQHF
CDR3 DNA: TGTGCCAGTACCACACGGGGGGCAGGAGGTTCCAGGCAGCCCCAGCATTTT

D gene: -
clone size: many
V gene: TRBV19
J gene: TRBJ1-5
CDR3 protein: CASSIGQLNQPQHF
CDR3 DNA: TGTGCCAGTAGTATAGGACAGCTCAATCAGCCCCAGCATTTT

D gene: TRBD1
clone size: many
V gene: TRBV7-2
J gene: TRBJ2-7
CDR3 protein: CASSADRAHEQYF
CDR3 DNA: TGTGCCAGCAGCGCGGACAGGGCCCACGAGCAGTACTTC

D gene: TRBD2
clone size: -
V gene: TRBV5-1
J gene: TRBJ2-1
CDR3 protein: CASSIPGRGAYNEQFF
CDR3 DNA: TGCGCCAGCAGCATCCCTGGGCGGGGGGCATACAATGAGCAGTTCTTC

D gene: -
clone size: many
V gene: TRBV2
J gene: TRBJ1-5
CDR3 protein: CASSPQGEDQPQHF
CDR3 DNA: TGTGCCAGCAGTCCACAGGGAGAGGATCAGCCCCAGCATTTT

D gene: -
clone size: many
V gene: TRBV20-1
J gene: TRBJ2-7
CDR3 protein: CSARDGRHVAYEQYF
CDR3 DNA: TGCAGTGCTAGAGATGGGCGGCACGTAGCTTACGAGCAGTACTTC

D gene: TRBD1
clone size: -
V gene: TRBV10-2
J gene: TRBJ1-2
CDR3 protein: CASSQGQGASSYGYTF
CDR3 DNA: TGCGCCAGCAGCCAAGGACAGGGAGCTTCTAGCTATGGCTACACCTTC

D gene: -
clone size: many
V gene: TRBV9
J gene: TRBJ1-2
CDR3 protein: CASTDTGNYGYTF
CDR3 DNA: TGTGCCAGCACCGATACAGGGAACTATGGCTACACCTTC

D gene: -
clone size: few
V gene: TRBV2
J gene: TRBJ2-7
CDR3 protein: CASSSISGPPYEQYF
CDR3 DNA: TGTGCCAGCAGCAGTATTAGCGGTCCTCCCTACGAGCAGTACTTC

D gene: -
clone size: -
V gene: TRBV5-1
J gene: TRBJ2-1
CDR3 protein: CASSLGLVASDEQFF
CDR3 DNA: TGCGCCAGCAGCTTGGGACTAGTGGCGAGCGATGAGCAGTTCTTC

D gene: TRBD1
clone size: -
V gene: TRBV7-8
J gene: TRBJ1-6
CDR3 protein: CASSHGQGEFNSPLHF
CDR3 DNA: TGTGCCAGCAGCCACGGACAGGGGGAATTTAATTCACCCCTCCACTTT

D gene: TRBD1
clone size: many
V gene: TRBV5-1
J gene: TRBJ1-3
CDR3 protein: CASSLRTGGGNTIYF
CDR3 DNA: TGCGCCAGCAGCTTGAGGACAGGCGGTGGAAACACCATATATTTT

D gene: -
clone size: -
V gene: TRBV19
J gene: TRBJ2-2
CDR3 protein: CASSIASNIPRARVNTGELFF
CDR3 DNA: TGTGCCAGTAGTATAGCCTCGAACATTCCCAGGGCACGTGTAAACACCGGGGAGCTGTTTTTT

D gene: -
clone size: many
V gene: TRBV15
J gene: TRBJ2-3
CDR3 protein: CATSGTFVPTDTQYF
CDR3 DNA: TGTGCCACCAGCGGCACATTTGTGCCCACAGATACGCAGTATTTT

D gene: -
clone size: -
V gene: TRBV5-5
J gene: TRBJ2-5
CDR3 protein: CASSLYRGGRQETQYF
CDR3 DNA: TGTGCCAGCAGCTTGTATAGGGGGGGCCGGCAAGAGACCCAGTACTTC

D gene: -
clone size: -
V gene: TRBV6-1
J gene: TRBJ2-4
CDR3 protein: CASSVLRDTATKNIQYF
CDR3 DNA: TGTGCCAGCAGTGTACTCCGGGACACCGCGACCAAAAACATTCAGTACTTC

D gene: -
clone size: -
V gene: TRBV5-1
J gene: TRBJ2-7
CDR3 protein: CASSLAPRSSYEQYF
CDR3 DNA: TGCGCCAGCAGCTTGGCCCCACGATCATCCTACGAGCAGTACTTC

D gene: -
clone size: -
V gene: TRBV11-1
J gene: TRBJ2-5
CDR3 protein: CASSLGLGQGHSETQYF
CDR3 DNA: TGTGCCAGCAGCTTAGGTTTGGGCCAGGGGCACTCTGAGACCCAGTACTTC

D gene: -
clone size: few
V gene: TRBV19
J gene: TRBJ1-5
CDR3 protein: CASSIDRGRINQPQHF
CDR3 DNA: TGTGCCAGTAGTATAGATCGGGGGCGGATCAATCAGCCCCAGCATTTT

D gene: TRBD2
clone size: -
V gene: TRBV20-1
J gene: TRBJ2-3
CDR3 protein: CSARASGKPDTQYF
CDR3 DNA: TGCAGTGCTAGAGCTAGCGGGAAACCAGATACGCAGTATTTT

D gene: -
clone size: few
V gene: TRBV6-2/TRBV6-3
J gene: TRBJ2-7
CDR3 protein: CASRSLSGQYF
CDR3 DNA: TGTGCCAGCAGGTCCCTCAGTGGGCAGTACTTC

D gene: TRBD2
clone size: many
V gene: TRBV7-9
J gene: TRBJ2-7
CDR3 protein: CASSQGLAETYEQYF
CDR3 DNA: TGTGCCAGCAGCCAAGGACTAGCGGAGACCTACGAGCAGTACTTC

D gene: -
clone size: few
V gene: TRBV9
J gene: TRBJ1-1
CDR3 protein: CASSPWGAGRTEAFF
CDR3 DNA: TGTGCCAGCAGCCCCTGGGGGGCAGGTCGGACTGAAGCTTTCTTT